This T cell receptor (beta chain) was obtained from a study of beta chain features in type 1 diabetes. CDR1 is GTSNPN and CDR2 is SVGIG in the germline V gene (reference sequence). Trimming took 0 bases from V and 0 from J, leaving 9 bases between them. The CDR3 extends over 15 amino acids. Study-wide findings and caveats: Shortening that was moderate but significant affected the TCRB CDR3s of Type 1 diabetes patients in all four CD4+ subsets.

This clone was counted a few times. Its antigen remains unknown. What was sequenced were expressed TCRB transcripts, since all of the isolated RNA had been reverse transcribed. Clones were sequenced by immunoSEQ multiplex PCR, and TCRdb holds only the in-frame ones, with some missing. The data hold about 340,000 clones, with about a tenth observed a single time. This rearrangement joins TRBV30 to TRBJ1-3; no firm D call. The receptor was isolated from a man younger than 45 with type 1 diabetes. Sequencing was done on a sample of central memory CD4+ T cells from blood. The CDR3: CAWSVGHNSGNTIYF. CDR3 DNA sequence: TGTGCCTGGAGTGTAGGCCACAACTCTGGAAACACCATATATTTT.